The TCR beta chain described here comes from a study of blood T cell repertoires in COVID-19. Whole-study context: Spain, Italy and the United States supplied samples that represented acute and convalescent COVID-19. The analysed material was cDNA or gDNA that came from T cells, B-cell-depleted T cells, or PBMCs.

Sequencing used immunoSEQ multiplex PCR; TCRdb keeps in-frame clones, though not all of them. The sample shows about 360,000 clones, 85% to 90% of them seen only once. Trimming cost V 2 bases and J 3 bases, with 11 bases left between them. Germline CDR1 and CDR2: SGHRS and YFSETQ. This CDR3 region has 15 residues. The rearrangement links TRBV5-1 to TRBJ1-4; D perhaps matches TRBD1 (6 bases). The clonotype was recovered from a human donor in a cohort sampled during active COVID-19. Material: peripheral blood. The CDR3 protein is CASSLQGPPNEKLFF. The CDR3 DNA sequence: TGCGCCAGCAGCTTACAGGGACCCCCTAATGAAAAACTGTTTTTT.